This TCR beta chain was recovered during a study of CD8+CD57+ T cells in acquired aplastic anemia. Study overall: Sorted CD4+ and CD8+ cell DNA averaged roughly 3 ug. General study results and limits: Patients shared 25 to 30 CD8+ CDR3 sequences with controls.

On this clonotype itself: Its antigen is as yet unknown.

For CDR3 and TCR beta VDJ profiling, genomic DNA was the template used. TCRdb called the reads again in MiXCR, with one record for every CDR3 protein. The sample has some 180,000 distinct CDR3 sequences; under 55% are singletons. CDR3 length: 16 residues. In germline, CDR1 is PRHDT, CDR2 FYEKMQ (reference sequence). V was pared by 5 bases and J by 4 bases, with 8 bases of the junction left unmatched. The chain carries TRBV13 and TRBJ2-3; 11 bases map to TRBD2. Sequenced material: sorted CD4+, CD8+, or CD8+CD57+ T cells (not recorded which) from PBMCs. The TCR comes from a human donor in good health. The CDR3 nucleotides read TGTGCCAGCAGCCTCCCGCTAGCGGGAGGTGCAGATACGCAGTATTTT. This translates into CASSLPLAGGADTQYF.